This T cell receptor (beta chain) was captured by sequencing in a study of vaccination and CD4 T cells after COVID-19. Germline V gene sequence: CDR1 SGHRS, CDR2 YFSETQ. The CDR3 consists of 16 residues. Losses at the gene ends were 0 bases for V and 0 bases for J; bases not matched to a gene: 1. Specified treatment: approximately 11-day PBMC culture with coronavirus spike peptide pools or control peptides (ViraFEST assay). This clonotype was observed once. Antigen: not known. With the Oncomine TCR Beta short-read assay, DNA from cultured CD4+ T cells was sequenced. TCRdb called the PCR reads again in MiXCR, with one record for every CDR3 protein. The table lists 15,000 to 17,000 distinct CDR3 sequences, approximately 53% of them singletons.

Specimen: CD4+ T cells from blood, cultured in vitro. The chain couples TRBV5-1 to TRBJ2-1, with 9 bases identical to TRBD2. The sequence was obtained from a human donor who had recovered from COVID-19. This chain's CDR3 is CASSLASGVSYNEQFF. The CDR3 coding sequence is TGCGCCAGCAGCTTGGCTAGCGGGGTCTCCTACAATGAGCAGTTCTTC.